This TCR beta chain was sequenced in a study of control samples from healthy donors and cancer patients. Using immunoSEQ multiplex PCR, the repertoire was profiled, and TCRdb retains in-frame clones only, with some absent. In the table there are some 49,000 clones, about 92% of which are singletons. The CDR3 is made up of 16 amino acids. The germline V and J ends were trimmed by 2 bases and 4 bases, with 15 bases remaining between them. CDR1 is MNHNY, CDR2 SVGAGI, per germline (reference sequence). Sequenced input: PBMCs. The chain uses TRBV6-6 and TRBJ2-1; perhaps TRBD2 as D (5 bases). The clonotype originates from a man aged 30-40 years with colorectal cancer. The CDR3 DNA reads TGTGCCAGCAGTTACGAGCGGCGGAGCCCTTACAATGAGCAGTTCTTC. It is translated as CASSYERRSPYNEQFF.